This TCR beta chain was recovered during a study of cytomegalovirus exposure and HLA in healthy donors. Study context: When roughly 420 donors were genotyped, roughly 82% of them were found to fall in the Caucasian-associated ancestry cluster.

CDR1 and CDR2 from the germline V gene are MNHEY and SVGAGI. There are 13 residues in the CDR3. V was pared by 4 bases and J by 5 bases, with 11 bases between. The PCR was carried out with 60 Vbeta primers and 13 Jbeta primers. This table comes from immunoSEQ multiplex PCR, and its TCRdb copy is limited to in-frame clones, with some not included. The data hold more than 50,000 clones, with 65% to 80% observed a single time. This clone was counted between two and nine times. The source material was PBMCs. This chain connects TRBV6-5 to TRBJ1-1, with D possibly matching TRBD1 (6 bases). This sequence was found in a man aged 40-49 years in good health and CMV-seropositive. CDR3 sequence: CASSSTGITEAFF. The CDR3 DNA is TGTGCCAGCAGTTCCACAGGGATAACTGAAGCTTTCTTT.